This TCR beta chain is from a study of monozygotic twins with inflammatory bowel disease (dated by TCRdb to the late 2010s). For the study in its entirety: A total of roughly 28 monozygotic twin pairs were included in the full study, comprising nine German pairs (four IBD-concordant, five IBD-discordant) and 19 IBD-discordant Danish pairs. The search for disease-associated traits relied mainly on comparing, within discordant pairs, IBD patients with their genetically identical healthy co-twins. Each individual had, on average, about 151 000 unique TCRalpha sequences and 181 000 unique TCRbeta sequences available for analysis. Results the study describes overall, beyond this receptor: Concordant and discordant twins showed no difference in repertoire similarity, possibly because of limited statistical power. Fewer clonotypes were shared with other individuals by IBD patients than by healthy twins, most markedly in patients showing signs of disease activity. No single strong signal or clonotype linked to IBD turned up in the results, so the idea that one exists was not supported. TCRbeta repertoire diversity, by inverse Simpson index, was decreased in IBD patients compared with their healthy co-twins. Distinction between different T cell subtypes could not be achieved in the analysis. Because patients received different immunosuppressive treatments, the repertoires may have picked up extra background noise and variability between individuals.

From each donor, a 2.5 ml peripheral blood sample was drawn into PAXgene tubes and stored at -80 degrees C. Without any T cell sorting, total RNA was extracted from whole blood using the PAXgene blood miRNA kit on an automated QIAcube. Peripheral blood from monozygotic twin pairs, either concordant or discordant for inflammatory bowel disease, underwent deep TCRalpha and TCRbeta repertoire profiling that used unique molecular barcoding. Smoking habits were recorded for all twin pairs, with individuals classified as current, former or never smokers. In regard to this clonotype: It lacks a known antigen.

Based on the germline V gene (reference sequence), the CDR1 and CDR2 sequences are MNHNY and SVGAGI. The CDR3, from cysteine to phenylalanine, totals 11 residues. There is no recorded DNA. Library method: 5' RACE. The input for every TCR library was 3,500 to 4,500 ng of total RNA. For each sample, cDNA synthesis was carried out in eight separate reactions using SMARTScribe reverse transcriptase. During cDNA synthesis, template switching was used to introduce unique molecular identifiers that contained a 6-nucleotide sample barcode. TCRalpha and TCRbeta cDNA was amplified by two nested PCRs of about 15 and 9 cycles, with bead purification after each PCR. Before amplification, the cDNA was both treated with uracil DNA-glycosylase and purified with the QIAquick PCR purification kit. The second PCR was the step at which Illumina TruSeq-compatible adapters and sample-specific barcodes were added. TapeStation and Qubit were used to check library quality and concentration, and 4 to 6 ng of each library was pooled. Sequencing of the pooled libraries was done on an Illumina HiSeq2500 single-index Rapid Run using custom sequencing primers and 2 x 100 bp reads. The paper's processing steps were these. MiGEC version 1.2.6 was used for UMI-based consensus assembly to correct PCR and sequencing errors. MiXCR version 2.1.1 was used to carry out V(D)J alignment, clonotype assembly and CDR3 extraction. Gene usage, clonotype sharing and MAIT/NKT TCR abundance were normalised by analysing the top 1000, 10 000 and 20 000 clonotypes per sample. After downsampling to 27 000 UMIs, diversity was calculated as the inverse Simpson index using the vegan R package. Paired Mann-Whitney U tests were applied to discordant twin pairs, with Benjamini-Hochberg correction for multiple testing. Reads reprocessed by TCRdb are summarized as one entry per CDR3 protein sequence, and DNA is absent. These V and J calls derive from TCRdb rather than the authors' analysis. This sample's table carries hundreds of thousands of distinct CDR3 sequences. The ten largest clones represent over 5.5% of the sample.

The rearrangement combines TRBV6-6 with TRBJ2-7. The receptor's source is a human donor with ulcerative colitis or Crohn's disease, or a healthy co-twin of an affected twin (not recorded which). The sequencing sample was made of blood. For the CDR3, the sequence is CASSSRTDQYF.